The clone carrying this T cell receptor (beta chain) was observed at least ten times. TCRdb re-analysed the 5' RACE reads in MiXCR, keeping a single row per CDR3 protein. The sample shows approximately 400,000 distinct CDR3 sequences, 20% to 30% of them seen only once. This entry is derived from a study of T-cell memory formation after mild COVID-19. This clonotype was obtained from an adult woman who had mild COVID-19 (a few samples of this study predate the infection). Cell type and time point are not known. The material sequenced was PBMCs or a T cell subset sorted from them (not recorded which).

CDR3 protein: CASSEGGWATEAFF. The CDR3 nucleotides are TGTGCCAGCAGTGAAGGAGGGTGGGCCACTGAAGCTTTCTTT. The chain recombines TRBV6-1 with TRBJ1-1; D remains ambiguous. Trimming stripped 1 base from V and 4 bases from J, with 10 bases between. Germline loops: CDR1 MNHNS, CDR2 SASEGT. This CDR3 is 14 amino acids long.